The 16 T cell receptor beta chains listed next were all sequenced from one sample in a study of identical twins. TCRdb reanalysed the 5' RACE reads using MiXCR and keeps one entry per CDR3 protein. The sample includes approximately 140,000 distinct CDR3 sequences, around 3.5% of them seen just once. The specimen was memory T cells sorted from blood. These receptors originate from a young man in good health.

This chain joins TRBV4-2 and TRBJ2-1; TRBD2 matches at 10 bases. Germline CDR1 reads LGHNA; CDR2 reads YNFKEQ. Losses at the gene ends were 0 bases for V and 4 bases for J; bases not matched to a gene: 12. The CDR3 has 19 amino acids. The CDR3 nucleotides are TGTGCCAGCAGCCAAGATGACCCTAGCGGGAGAGGGGGGTACAATGAGCAGTTCTTC. Protein product: CASSQDDPSGRGGYNEQFF.

This clonotype was seen many times. This chain connects TRBV10-3 to TRBJ2-2; 10 bases align to TRBD2. Germline V gene lookup returns CDR1 ENHRY and CDR2 SYGVKD. V was clipped by 8 bases and J by 1 base; unmatched bases: 1. The CDR3 is 14 residues long. The CDR3 DNA reads as TGTGCCATCCGACTAGCGGGGAACACCGGGGAGCTGTTTTTT. Translated: CAIRLAGNTGELFF.

CDR3 nucleotide sequence: TGTGCCAGCAGAGACTTTAGAACAAGGGAGTCTGGGGCCAACGTCCTGACTTTC. Translating it yields CASRDFRTRESGANVLTF. This chain links TRBV11-2 with TRBJ2-6; possibly TRBD2 for D (5 bases). CDR3 length: 18 residues. Between the trimmed V and J ends, which lost 6 bases and 1 base, there was a span of 19 bases. CDR1 SGHAT and CDR2 FQNNGV come from the germline V gene.

This clonotype was counted ten times or more. V gene TRBV20-1 combines with J gene TRBJ2-2; possibly TRBD2 for D (6 bases). Trimming took 3 bases from V and 3 from J, leaving 8 bases between them. There are 13 residues in the CDR3. CDR1 and CDR2 from the germline V gene are DFQATT and SNEGSKA (reference sequence). CDR3 in DNA: TGCAGTGCTAGGGACTACTACACCGGGGAGCTGTTTTTT. Protein product: CSARDYYTGELFF.

This clonotype was found many times. The chain couples TRBV29-1 to TRBJ1-3; D gene unclear. V lost 4 bases, J lost 0 bases, and 7 bases lay in between. The germline V gene encodes CDR1 SQVTM and CDR2 ANQGSEA. The CDR3 extends over 13 amino acids. This chain's CDR3 is CSVARSSGNTIYF. The CDR3 region has the DNA TGCAGCGTTGCAAGGAGCTCTGGAAACACCATATATTTT.

This clonotype was seen repeatedly, ten times or more. This chain connects TRBV5-1 to TRBJ2-2; tentatively, D is TRBD1 (5 bases). The germline CDR1 and CDR2 sequences are SGHRS and YFSETQ. Between the trimmed V and J ends, which lost 5 bases and 3 bases, there was a span of 5 bases. The CDR3 totals 12 residues. The CDR3: CASRTDTGELFF. CDR3 in DNA: TGCGCCAGCAGGACAGACACCGGGGAGCTGTTTTTT. Full variable domain (outside the CDR3, taken from reference TRBV5-1 and TRBJ2-2): KAGVTQTPRYLIKTRGQQVTLSCSPISGHRSVSWYQQTPGQGLQFLFEYFSETQRNKGNFPGRFSGRQFSNSRSEMNVSTLELGDSALYLCASRTDTGELFFGEGSRLTVL.

This clonotype came up many times. V gene TRBV20-1 combines with J gene TRBJ1-6, with 9 positions matching TRBD1. This CDR3 region has 15 residues. The V gene end was trimmed by 3 bases and the J gene end by 7 bases; junction bases not matched to a gene: 7. The germline V gene has CDR1 DFQATT and CDR2 SNEGSKA (reference sequence). CDR3 sequence reads: CSASDGQGTNSPLHF. CDR3 nucleotides: TGCAGTGCTAGTGATGGACAGGGGACGAATTCACCCCTCCACTTT.

This clonotype was picked up many times. The V gene is TRBV20-1, the J gene TRBJ2-5; weak D call: TRBD2 (5 bases). With 6 bases removed from V and 4 bases from J, the gap between germline ends came to 15 bases. CDR3 length: 13 amino acids. Germline V gives CDR1 DFQATT, CDR2 SNEGSKA (reference sequence). CDR3 region: CSALTSNGETQYF. DNA for the CDR3: TGCAGTGCCTTAACTAGTAATGGAGAGACCCAGTACTTC.

This clonotype was detected only a few times. The V and J genes are TRBV18 and TRBJ2-1; possible D gene TRBD2, 5 bases. CDR3 length: 13 amino acids. Between the trimmed V and J ends, which lost 4 bases and 6 bases, there was a span of 10 bases. Germline CDR1 is KGHSH and CDR2 is LQKENI. The CDR3 protein is CASSRGLVNEQFF. Written as DNA, the CDR3 is TGTGCCAGCTCACGCGGGTTAGTCAATGAGCAGTTCTTC.

This clonotype was counted many times. V gene TRBV24-1 combines with J gene TRBJ2-1; D not resolved. In germline, CDR1 is KGHDR, CDR2 SFDVKD. Trimming stripped 0 bases from V and 3 bases from J, with 2 bases between. The CDR3 totals 13 residues. The CDR3 nucleotides read TGTGCCACCAGTGATTTGGGCTACAATGAGCAGTTCTTC. As protein: CATSDLGYNEQFF.

This clonotype appeared many times. The chain recombines TRBV6-5 with TRBJ1-5; TRBD1 matches 8 bases. V dropped 2 bases and J dropped 2; count of bases not matched to a gene: 2. CDR1 and CDR2 (germline): MNHEY, SVGAGI. CDR3 length: 15 residues. CDR3 sequence: CASSYAGQGNQPQHF. The CDR3, as DNA: TGTGCCAGCAGTTACGCGGGACAGGGCAATCAGCCCCAGCATTTT.

For this clonotype: A single base separates this from a much larger clone, so it may be a read error. This sequence joins TRBV3-1 and TRBJ2-1; D may be TRBD1 (6 bases). Trimming shortened V by 1 base and J by 3 bases, and 19 bases separated the two germline ends. Per germline, CDR1 LGHDT and CDR2 YNNKEL (reference sequence). The CDR3 sequence is 18 residues long. CDR3 DNA sequence: TGTGCCAGCAGCCAAGGGCTCCCCGGGATAGGGGGCTACAATGAGCAGTTCTTC. Protein: CASSQGLPGIGGYNEQFF.

V is TRBV11-2 and J is TRBJ1-5; D gene uncertain. Germline V gene lookup returns CDR1 SGHAT and CDR2 FQNNGV. This CDR3 is built from 18 residues. V gave up 3 bases and J gave up 0 bases, with 18 bases separating them. CDR3 amino acids: CASSFGSTESYSNQPQHF. The CDR3 DNA follows: TGTGCCAGCAGCTTTGGGTCGACGGAGAGCTATAGCAATCAGCCCCAGCATTTT.

This clonotype appeared a few times. V gene TRBV11-2 combines with J gene TRBJ2-1, with 10 positions matching TRBD2. Germline-derived CDR1 and CDR2 are SGHAT and FQNNGV. J lost 9 bases, V lost 0 bases, and 8 bases had no gene match. This CDR3 is 16 amino acids long. CDR3 in amino acids: CASSLDPSGRAGEQFF. CDR3 sequence (DNA): TGTGCCAGCAGCTTAGATCCAAGCGGGAGGGCGGGTGAGCAGTTCTTC. Based on the CDR3 plus reference TRBV11-2 and TRBJ2-1, the full variable domain is EAGVAQSPRYKIIEKRQSVAFWCNPISGHATLYWYQQILGQGPKLLIQFQNNGVVDDSQLPKDRFSAERLKGVDSTLKIQPAKLEDSAVYLCASSLDPSGRAGEQFFGPGTRLTVL.

This clonotype was recorded many times. The chain combines TRBV7-2 with TRBJ2-5; TRBD1 agrees at 7 bases. The CDR3 sequence is 15 residues long. Germline trimming cut 5 bases from V and 7 bases from J; bases unmatched to any gene: 13. Germline loops: CDR1 SGHTA, CDR2 FQGNSA. This chain's CDR3 is CASSPDPTGSGTQYF. In DNA form, the CDR3 reads TGTGCCAGCAGCCCCGACCCGACAGGGAGTGGGACCCAGTACTTC.

This clonotype was recorded at least ten times. The gene calls are TRBV6-5 and TRBJ2-7; D gene unclear. Looked up from germline, CDR1 is MNHEY and CDR2 is SVGAGI. The ends were cut back, 0 bases at V and 7 bases at J, with 10 bases in the middle. The CDR3 spans 13 residues. CDR3 nucleotides: TGTGCCAGCAGTTACTCCAGGTCAAGGGAGCAGTACTTC. As protein: CASSYSRSREQYF.